A selection of T cell receptor beta chains follows, all from one sample in a study of blood T cells in healthy people across ages. TCRdb itself ran the 5' RACE reads through MiXCR, one entry per CDR3 protein. The sample lists 550,000 to 700,000 distinct CDR3 sequences, about 26% occurring once. Sequenced input: blood. Receptors were obtained from a woman aged 70 to 79 in good health. CDR3s include the opening cysteine and the closing phenylalanine or tryptophan. A D gene is named only where the DNA matches it firmly.

v_gene: TRBV7-2
j_gene: TRBJ1-1
d_gene: .
CDR3aa: CASRTPTEDTEAFF

v_gene: TRBV29-1
j_gene: TRBJ2-1
d_gene: TRBD1
CDR3aa: CSVEFGTGLPFGNEQFF

v_gene: TRBV5-6
j_gene: TRBJ2-3
d_gene: .
CDR3aa: CASSYSGLQYF

v_gene: TRBV12-3/TRBV12-4
j_gene: TRBJ2-2
d_gene: .
CDR3aa: CASSLRNTGELFF

v_gene: TRBV5-4
j_gene: TRBJ2-3
d_gene: .
CDR3aa: CASSLGLGPTNTDTQYF

v_gene: TRBV4-3
j_gene: TRBJ1-4
d_gene: TRBD1
CDR3aa: CASSQEWAGDRDEKLFF

v_gene: TRBV6-1
j_gene: TRBJ2-1
d_gene: .
CDR3aa: CASSAPRTRSNEQFF

v_gene: TRBV4-3
j_gene: TRBJ2-1
d_gene: .
CDR3aa: CASSQLRGYEQFF

v_gene: TRBV7-4
j_gene: TRBJ1-4
d_gene: .
CDR3aa: CASSLAPLSSTNEKLFF

v_gene: TRBV7-9
j_gene: TRBJ2-5
d_gene: TRBD1
CDR3aa: CASSLARGQVQETQYF